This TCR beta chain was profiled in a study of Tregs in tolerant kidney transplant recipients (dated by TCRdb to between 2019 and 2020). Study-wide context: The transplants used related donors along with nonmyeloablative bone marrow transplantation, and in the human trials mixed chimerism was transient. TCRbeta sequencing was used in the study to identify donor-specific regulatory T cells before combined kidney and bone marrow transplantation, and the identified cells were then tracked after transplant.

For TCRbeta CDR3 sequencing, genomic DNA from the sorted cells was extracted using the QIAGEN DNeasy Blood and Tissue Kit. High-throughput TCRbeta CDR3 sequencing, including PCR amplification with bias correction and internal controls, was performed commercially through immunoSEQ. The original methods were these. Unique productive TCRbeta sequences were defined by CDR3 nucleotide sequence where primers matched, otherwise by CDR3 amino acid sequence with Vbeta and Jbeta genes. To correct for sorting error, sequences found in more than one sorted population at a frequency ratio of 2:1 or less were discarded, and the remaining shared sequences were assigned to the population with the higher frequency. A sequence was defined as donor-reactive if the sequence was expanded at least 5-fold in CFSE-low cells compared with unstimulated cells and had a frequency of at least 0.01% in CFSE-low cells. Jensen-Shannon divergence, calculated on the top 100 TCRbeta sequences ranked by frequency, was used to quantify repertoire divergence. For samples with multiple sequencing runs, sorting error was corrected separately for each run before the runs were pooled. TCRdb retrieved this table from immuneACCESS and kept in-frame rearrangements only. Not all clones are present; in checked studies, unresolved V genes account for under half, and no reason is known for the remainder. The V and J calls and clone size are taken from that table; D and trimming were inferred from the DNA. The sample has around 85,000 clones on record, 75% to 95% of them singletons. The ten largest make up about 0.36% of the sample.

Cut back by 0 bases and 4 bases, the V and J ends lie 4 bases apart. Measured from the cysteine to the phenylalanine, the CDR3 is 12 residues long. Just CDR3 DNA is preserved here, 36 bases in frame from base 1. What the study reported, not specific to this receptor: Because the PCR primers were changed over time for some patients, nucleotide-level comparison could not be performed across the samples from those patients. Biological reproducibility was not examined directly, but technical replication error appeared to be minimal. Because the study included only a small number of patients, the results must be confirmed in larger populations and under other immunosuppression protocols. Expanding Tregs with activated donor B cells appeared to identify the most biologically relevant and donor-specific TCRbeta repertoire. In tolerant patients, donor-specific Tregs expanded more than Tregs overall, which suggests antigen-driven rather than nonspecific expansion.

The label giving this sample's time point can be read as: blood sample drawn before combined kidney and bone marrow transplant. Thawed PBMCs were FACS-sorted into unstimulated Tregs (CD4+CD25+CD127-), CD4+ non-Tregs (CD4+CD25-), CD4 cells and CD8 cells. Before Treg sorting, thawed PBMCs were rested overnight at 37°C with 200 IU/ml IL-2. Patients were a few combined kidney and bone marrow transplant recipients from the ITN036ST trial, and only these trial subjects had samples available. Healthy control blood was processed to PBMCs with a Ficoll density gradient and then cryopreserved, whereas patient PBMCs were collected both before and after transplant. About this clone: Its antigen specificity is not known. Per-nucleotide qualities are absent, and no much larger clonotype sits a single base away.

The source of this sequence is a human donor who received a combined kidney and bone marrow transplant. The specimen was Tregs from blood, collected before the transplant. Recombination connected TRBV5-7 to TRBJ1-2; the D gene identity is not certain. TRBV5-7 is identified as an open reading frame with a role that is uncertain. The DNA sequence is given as TGTGCCAGCAGCTTGGGGGTCTATGGCTACACCTTC. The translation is CASSLGVYGYTF.